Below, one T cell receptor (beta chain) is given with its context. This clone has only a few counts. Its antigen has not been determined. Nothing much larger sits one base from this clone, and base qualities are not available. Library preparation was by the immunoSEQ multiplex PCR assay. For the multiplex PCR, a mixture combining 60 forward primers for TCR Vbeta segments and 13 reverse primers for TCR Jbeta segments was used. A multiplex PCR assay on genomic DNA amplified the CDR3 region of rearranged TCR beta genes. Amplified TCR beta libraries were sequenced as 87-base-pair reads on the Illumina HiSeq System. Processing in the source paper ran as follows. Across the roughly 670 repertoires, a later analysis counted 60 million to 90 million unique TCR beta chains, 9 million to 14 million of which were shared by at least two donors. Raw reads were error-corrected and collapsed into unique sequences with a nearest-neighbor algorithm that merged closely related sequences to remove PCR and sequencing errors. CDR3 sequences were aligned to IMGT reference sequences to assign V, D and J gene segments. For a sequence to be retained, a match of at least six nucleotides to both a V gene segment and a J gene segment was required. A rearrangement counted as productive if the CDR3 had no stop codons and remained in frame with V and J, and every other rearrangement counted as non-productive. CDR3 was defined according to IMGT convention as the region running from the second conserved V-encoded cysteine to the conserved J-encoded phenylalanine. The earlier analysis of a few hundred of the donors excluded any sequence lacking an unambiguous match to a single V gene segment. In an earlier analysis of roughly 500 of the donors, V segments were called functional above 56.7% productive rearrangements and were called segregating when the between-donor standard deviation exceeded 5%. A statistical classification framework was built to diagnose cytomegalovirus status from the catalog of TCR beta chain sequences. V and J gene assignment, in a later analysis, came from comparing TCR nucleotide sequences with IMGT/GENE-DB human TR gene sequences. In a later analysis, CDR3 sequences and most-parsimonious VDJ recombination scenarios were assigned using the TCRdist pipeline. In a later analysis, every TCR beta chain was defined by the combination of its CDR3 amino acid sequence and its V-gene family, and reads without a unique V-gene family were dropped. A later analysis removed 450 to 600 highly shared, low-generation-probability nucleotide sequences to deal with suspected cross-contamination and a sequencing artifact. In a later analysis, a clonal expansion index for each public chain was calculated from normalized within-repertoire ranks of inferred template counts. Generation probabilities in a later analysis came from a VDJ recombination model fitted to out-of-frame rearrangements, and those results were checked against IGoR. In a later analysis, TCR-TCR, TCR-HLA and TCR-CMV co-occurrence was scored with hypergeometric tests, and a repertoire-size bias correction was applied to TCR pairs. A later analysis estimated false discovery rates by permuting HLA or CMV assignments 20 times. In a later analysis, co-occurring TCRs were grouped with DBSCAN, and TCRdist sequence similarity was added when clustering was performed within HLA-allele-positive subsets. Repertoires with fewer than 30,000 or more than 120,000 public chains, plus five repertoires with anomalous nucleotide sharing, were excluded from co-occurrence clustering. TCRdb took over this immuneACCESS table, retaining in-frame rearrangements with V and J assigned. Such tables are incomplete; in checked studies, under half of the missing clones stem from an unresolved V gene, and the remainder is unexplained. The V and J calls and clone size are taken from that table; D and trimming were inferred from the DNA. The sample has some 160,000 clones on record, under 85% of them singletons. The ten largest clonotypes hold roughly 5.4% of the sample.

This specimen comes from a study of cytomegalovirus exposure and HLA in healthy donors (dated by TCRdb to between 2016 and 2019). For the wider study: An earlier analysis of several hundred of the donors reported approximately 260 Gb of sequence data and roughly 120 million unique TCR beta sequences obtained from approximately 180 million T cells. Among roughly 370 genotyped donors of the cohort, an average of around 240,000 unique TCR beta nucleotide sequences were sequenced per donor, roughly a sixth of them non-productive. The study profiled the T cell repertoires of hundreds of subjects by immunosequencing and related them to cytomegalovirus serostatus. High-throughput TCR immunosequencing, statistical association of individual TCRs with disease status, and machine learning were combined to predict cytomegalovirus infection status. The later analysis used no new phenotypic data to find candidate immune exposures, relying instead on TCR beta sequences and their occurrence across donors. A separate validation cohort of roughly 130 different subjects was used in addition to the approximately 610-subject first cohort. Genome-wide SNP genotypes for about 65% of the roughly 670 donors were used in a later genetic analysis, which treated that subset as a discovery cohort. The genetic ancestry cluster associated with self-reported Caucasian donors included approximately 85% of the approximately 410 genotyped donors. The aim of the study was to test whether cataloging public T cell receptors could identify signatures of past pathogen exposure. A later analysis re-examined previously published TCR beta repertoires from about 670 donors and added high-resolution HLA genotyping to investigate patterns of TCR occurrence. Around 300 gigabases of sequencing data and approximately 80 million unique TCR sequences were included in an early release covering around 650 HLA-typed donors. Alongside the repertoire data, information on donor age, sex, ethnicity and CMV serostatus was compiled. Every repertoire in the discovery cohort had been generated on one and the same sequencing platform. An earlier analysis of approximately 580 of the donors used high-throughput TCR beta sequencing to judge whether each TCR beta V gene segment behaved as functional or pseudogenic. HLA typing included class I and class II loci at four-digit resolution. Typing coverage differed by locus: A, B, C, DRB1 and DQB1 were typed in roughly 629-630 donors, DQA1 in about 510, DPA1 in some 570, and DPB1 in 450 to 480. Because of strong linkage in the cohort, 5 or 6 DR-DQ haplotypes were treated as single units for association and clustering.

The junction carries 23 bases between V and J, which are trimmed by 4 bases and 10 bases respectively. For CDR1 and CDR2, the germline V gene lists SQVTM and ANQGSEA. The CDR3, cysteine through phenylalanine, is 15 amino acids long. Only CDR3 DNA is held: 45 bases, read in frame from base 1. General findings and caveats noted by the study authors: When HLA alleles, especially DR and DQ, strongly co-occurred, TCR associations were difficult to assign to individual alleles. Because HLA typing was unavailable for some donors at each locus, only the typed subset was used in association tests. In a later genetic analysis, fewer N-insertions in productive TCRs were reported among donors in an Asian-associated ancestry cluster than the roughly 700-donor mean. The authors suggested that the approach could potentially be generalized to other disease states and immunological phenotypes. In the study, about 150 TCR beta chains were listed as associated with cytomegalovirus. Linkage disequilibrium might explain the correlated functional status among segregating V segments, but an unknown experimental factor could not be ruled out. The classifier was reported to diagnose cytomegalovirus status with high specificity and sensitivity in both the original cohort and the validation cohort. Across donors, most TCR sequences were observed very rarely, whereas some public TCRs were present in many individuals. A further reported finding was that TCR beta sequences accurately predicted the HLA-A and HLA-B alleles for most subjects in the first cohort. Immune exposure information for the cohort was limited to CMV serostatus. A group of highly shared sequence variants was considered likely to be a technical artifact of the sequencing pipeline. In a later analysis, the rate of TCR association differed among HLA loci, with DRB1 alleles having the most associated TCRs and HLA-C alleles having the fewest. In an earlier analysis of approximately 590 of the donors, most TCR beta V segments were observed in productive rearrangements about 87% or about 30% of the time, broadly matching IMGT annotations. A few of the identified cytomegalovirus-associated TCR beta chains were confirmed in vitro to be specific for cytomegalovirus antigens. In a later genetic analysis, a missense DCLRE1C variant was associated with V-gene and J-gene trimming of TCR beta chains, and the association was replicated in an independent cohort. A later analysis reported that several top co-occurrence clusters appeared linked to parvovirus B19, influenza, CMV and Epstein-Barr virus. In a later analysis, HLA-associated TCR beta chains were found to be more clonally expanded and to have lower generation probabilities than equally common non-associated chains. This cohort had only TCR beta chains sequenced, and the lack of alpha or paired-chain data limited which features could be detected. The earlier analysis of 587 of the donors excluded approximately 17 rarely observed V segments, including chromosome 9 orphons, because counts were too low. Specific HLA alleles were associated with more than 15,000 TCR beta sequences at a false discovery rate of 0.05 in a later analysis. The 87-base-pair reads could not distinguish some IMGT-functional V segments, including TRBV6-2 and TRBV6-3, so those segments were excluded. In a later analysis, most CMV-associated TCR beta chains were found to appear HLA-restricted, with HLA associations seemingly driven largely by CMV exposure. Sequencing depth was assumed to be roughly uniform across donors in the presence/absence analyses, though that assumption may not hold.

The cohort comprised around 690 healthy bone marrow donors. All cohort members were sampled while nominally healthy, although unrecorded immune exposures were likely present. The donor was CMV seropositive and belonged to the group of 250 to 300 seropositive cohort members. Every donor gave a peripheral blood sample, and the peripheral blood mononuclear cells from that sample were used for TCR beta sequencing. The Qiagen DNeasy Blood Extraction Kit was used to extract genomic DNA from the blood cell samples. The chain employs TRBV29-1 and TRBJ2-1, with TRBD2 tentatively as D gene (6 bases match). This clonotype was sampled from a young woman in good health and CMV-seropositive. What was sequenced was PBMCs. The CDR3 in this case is CSVAFSSSGVGEQFF. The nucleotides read TGCAGCGTTGCTTTTTCATCTTCGGGGGTCGGGGAGCAGTTCTTC.